This entry concerns a single T cell receptor beta chain. These data belong to a study of blood T cell repertoires in COVID-19. Trimming cost V 6 bases and J 1 base; bases outside gene matches: 4. Germline V CDR1 and CDR2: MNHEY, SMNVEV (reference sequence). The CDR3 contains 15 residues. In the authors' methods: Amplification of reference gene primers was used by the study to estimate nucleated cell counts. TCRdb keeps only in-frame clones here, not all; method: immunoSEQ multiplex PCR. Clonal size and the V and J genes are those of that table, whereas D and trimming came from the DNA. Among 200,000 to 250,000 clones listed, 70% to 90% were seen once.

V usage is TRBV27 and J usage is TRBJ1-5, with TRBD1 matching 9 bases. The sample consisted of PBMCs or T cells enriched from blood (not recorded which). This TCR derives from a woman aged 50 to 65 with acute COVID-19. CDR3: CASRPDRGSNQPQHF. DNA for the CDR3: TGTGCCAGCAGGCCGGACAGGGGAAGCAATCAGCCCCAGCATTTT.